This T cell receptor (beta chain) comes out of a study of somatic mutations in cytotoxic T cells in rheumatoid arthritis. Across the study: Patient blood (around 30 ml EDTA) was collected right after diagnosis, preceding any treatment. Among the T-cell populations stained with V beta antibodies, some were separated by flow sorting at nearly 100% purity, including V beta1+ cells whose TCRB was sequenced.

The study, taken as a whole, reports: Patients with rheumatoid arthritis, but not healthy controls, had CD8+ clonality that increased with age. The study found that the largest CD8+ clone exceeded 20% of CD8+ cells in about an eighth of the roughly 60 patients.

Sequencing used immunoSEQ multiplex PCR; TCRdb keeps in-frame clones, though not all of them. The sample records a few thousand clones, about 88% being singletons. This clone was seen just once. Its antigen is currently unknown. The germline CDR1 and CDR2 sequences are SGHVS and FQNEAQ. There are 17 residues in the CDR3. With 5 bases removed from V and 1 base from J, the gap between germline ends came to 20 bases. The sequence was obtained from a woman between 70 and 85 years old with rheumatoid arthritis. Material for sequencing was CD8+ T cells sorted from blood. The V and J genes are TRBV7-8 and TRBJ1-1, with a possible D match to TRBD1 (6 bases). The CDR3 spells CASSPKLGGGENTEAFF. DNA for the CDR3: TGTGCCAGCAGCCCAAAACTCGGAGGGGGGGAGAACACTGAAGCTTTCTTT. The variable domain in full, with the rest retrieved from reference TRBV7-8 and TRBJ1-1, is GAGVSQSPRYKVAKRGQDVALRCDPISGHVSLFWYQQALGQGPEFLTYFQNEAQLDKSGLPSDRFFAERPEGSVSTLKIQRTQQEDSAVYLCASSPKLGGGENTEAFFGQGTRLTVV.